This T cell receptor (beta chain) was identified in a study of T cells expressing NK-cell markers. Overall study results and limits: A range of about 1.0-8% of CD8+ T cells consisted of dominant NKG2C+ clonotypes in a handful of donors.

TCRdb re-called the 5' RACE reads, yielding one record per CDR3 amino acid sequence without DNA. This sample's clone table lists 300,000 to 450,000 distinct CDR3 sequences. The CDR3 covers 15 residues. Germline CDR1 and CDR2: MRHNA and SNTAGT. As to this clonotype: Its target is unknown.

The clonotype comes from a man aged 18-69 years in good health. The sample consisted of blood T cells: a sorted CD56 or NKG2C T cell subset, CD4+ or CD8+ T cells, or bulk PBMC T cells (not recorded which). The V and J genes are TRBV6-4 and TRBJ2-1; TCRdb's D call of TRBD2 is untestable without DNA. CDR3 residues: CASREAGGPHNEQFF.